This TCR beta chain stems from a study of blood T cells in healthy people across ages. With a J-beta primer mix and a sample-barcoded 5' primer, a second PCR ran roughly 6 to 11 cycles. Tagging of each cDNA molecule was performed by a template-switch adaptor with 12 random nucleotides. One entry per CDR3 protein results from TCRdb running MiXCR on the 5' RACE reads. The sample holds 650,000 to 1,000,000 distinct CDR3 sequences, roughly 34% seen once. Isolation yielded PBMCs, at least 6 million per sample, in every case. Broader study findings: Older age coincided with a roughly linear decline in TCR beta diversity per million T cells. Unsorted PBMC input precluded a conclusive naive versus antigen-experienced comparison.

This clonotype was counted many times. Its antigen is unknown. CDR3 length: 14 amino acids. The germline V and J ends were trimmed by 1 base and 4 bases, with 10 bases remaining between them. Germline V gene lookup returns CDR1 LGHDT and CDR2 YNNKEL (reference sequence). The J gene is TRBJ2-5, the V gene TRBV3-1, with D maybe TRBD2 (5 bases). This TCR was recovered from a man aged 18 to 29 in good health. The material sequenced was blood. The CDR3 here is CASSQVTRLETQYF. The CDR3 DNA follows: TGTGCCAGCAGCCAAGTAACTAGGCTAGAGACCCAGTACTTC.